This T cell receptor beta chain comes out of a study of shared clonotypes between healthy human individuals. TCRdb's table, derived via immunoSEQ multiplex PCR, lists solely in-frame clones and lacks some. This sample has hundreds of thousands of clones, with 87% found just once. Material for sequencing was memory CD8+ T cells sorted from blood. Regarding subset: CD45RO+ cells pooled with CCR7-negative TemRA cells. This TCR was sampled from a man younger than 30 in good health.

The CDR3 coding sequence is TGTGCCAGCAGCCTCCGGGACACTCCGCCGGAGGGCTACACCTTC. This translates into CASSLRDTPPEGYTF. The chain uses TRBV7-9 and TRBJ1-2; D possibly corresponds to TRBD1 (6 bases). Germline values: CDR1 SEHNR, CDR2 FQNEAQ (reference sequence). Trimming stripped 5 bases from V and 8 bases from J, with 21 bases between. The CDR3 loop spans 15 amino acids.